The 10 T cell receptor beta chains reported below all come from one sample, sequenced in a study of identifying expanded T cells in peripheral blood. Libraries were prepared by immunoSEQ multiplex PCR; TCRdb keeps only in-frame clonotypes and omits some of them. The repertoire consists of approximately 100,000 clones, with approximately 90% occurring once and the leading ten covering around 15%. Material for sequencing was blood. These receptor sequences come from a person between 18 and 69 years old in good health.

This rearrangement joins TRBV19 to TRBJ1-1, with unresolved D. The CDR3 is 15 residues long. V was trimmed by 4 bases and J by 3 bases, leaving 15 bases between them. Germline V gene sequence: CDR1 LNHDA, CDR2 SQIVND (reference sequence). The CDR3 here is CASSTGSFSDTEAFF. CDR3 nucleotides: TGTGCCAGTAGTACCGGATCCTTTTCGGACACTGAAGCTTTCTTT.

For the CDR3, the DNA is TGTGCCAGCAGCCAAGACGGGGGTAACTATGGCTACACCTTC. It codes for CASSQDGGNYGYTF. The chain uses TRBV14 and TRBJ1-2; a possible D gene is TRBD1 (5 bases). Per germline, CDR1 SGHDN and CDR2 FVKESK. V was shortened by 0 bases and J by 1 base, with 6 bases between the two germline ends. The CDR3 sequence is 14 residues long.

This clone was recorded once. V and J are TRBV5-6 and TRBJ1-3; possible D gene TRBD1, 6 bases. The CDR3 covers 17 residues. V was cut by 4 bases and J by 0 bases, with 17 bases left in between. The germline CDR1 and CDR2 sequences are SGHDT and YYEEEE. Here the CDR3 reads CASSSGQMLSSGNTIYF. DNA of the CDR3: TGTGCCAGCAGCAGCGGACAGATGCTCAGCTCTGGAAACACCATATATTTT. Based on the CDR3 plus reference TRBV5-6 and TRBJ1-3, the full variable domain is DAGVTQSPTHLIKTRGQQVTLRCSPKSGHDTVSWYQQALGQGPQFIFQYYEEEERQRGNFPDRFSGHQFPNYSSELNVNALLLGDSALYLCASSSGQMLSSGNTIYFGEGSWLTVV.

The chain links TRBV19 to TRBJ1-2; 7 nucleotides line up with TRBD1. From germline, CDR1 is LNHDA and CDR2 SQIVND (reference sequence). The CDR3 runs 15 residues. V gave up 3 bases and J gave up 6 bases; unmatched junction bases: 10. CDR3 in DNA: TGTGCCAGTAGTATCTTCTTTGGGGACAGCCATGGCTACACCTTC. It specifies CASSIFFGDSHGYTF.

Only a few counts were recorded for this clone. The J gene is TRBJ1-2, the V gene TRBV19; D gene ambiguous. The length of the CDR3 is 13 residues. CDR1 and CDR2 (germline): LNHDA, SQIVND (reference sequence). The V end was cut by 6 bases, the J end by 4 bases, with 12 bases between. The CDR3 protein is CASRDGMGYGYTF. The CDR3 region has the DNA TGTGCCAGTAGGGACGGGATGGGCTATGGCTACACCTTC.

This clone was observed once. CDR3 residues: CASSQGQGFSYEQYF. CDR3 bases: TGCGCCAGCAGCCAAGGGCAGGGATTCTCCTACGAGCAGTACTTC. The V call is TRBV4-3, the J call TRBJ2-7, with a weak D call TRBD1 (5 bases). This CDR3 has 15 residues. The germline V and J ends were trimmed by 1 base and 0 bases, with 10 bases remaining between them. CDR1 is LGHNA, CDR2 YSLEER, per germline.

The rearrangement links TRBV11-3 to TRBJ2-1; 8 nucleotides line up with TRBD1. Germline lookup yields CDR1 SGHNT and CDR2 YENEEA. J gave up 9 bases and V 5 bases, and 3 bases lay outside the gene matches. This CDR3 region has 12 residues. CDR3 region: CASSPDRGEQFF. The CDR3 nucleotides are TGTGCCAGCAGCCCCGACAGGGGTGAGCAGTTCTTC.

V gene TRBV2 combines with J gene TRBJ2-5; perhaps TRBD2 as D (6 bases). Germline values: CDR1 SNHLY, CDR2 FYNNEI. The CDR3 contains 15 residues. The germline V and J ends were trimmed by 2 bases and 3 bases, with 13 bases remaining between them. This CDR3 reads CASSENSGREETQYF. In DNA form, the CDR3 reads TGTGCCAGCAGTGAAAACAGCGGGCGCGAAGAGACCCAGTACTTC.

This sequence joins TRBV2 and TRBJ1-2; no reliable D call. Germline V gene data show CDR1 as SNHLY and CDR2 as FYNNEI. This CDR3 is 12 amino acids long. Trimming stripped 6 bases from V and 1 base from J, with 6 bases between. Here the CDR3 DNA reads TGTGCCAGCAGGTCCCTTAACTATGGCTACACCTTC. Protein product: CASRSLNYGYTF.

The rearrangement links TRBV7-8 to TRBJ1-1, with 7 bases identical to TRBD1. The CDR3 extends over 19 amino acids. Trimming cost V 1 base and J 5 bases; bases outside gene matches: 19. Germline values: CDR1 SGHVS, CDR2 FQNEAQ. DNA of the CDR3: TGTGCCAGCAGCTTAGGCCGTCCGGGACAGACCTTACGGGGGACTGAAGCTTTCTTT. Its protein product is CASSLGRPGQTLRGTEAFF.